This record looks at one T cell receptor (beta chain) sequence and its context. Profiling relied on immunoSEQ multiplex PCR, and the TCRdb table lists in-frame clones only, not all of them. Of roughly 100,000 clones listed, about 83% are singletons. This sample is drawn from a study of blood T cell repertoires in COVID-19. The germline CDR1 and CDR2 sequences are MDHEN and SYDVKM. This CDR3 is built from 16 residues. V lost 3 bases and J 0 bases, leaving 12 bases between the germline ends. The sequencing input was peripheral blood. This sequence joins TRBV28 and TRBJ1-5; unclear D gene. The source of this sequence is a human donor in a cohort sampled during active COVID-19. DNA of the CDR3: TGTGCCAGCAGTTTCGGCAGCACTAATAGCAATCAGCCCCAGCATTTT. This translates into CASSFGSTNSNQPQHF.